This T cell receptor (beta chain) was observed in a study of blood T cell repertoires in COVID-19. About the research overall: Acute-phase and convalescent COVID-19 samples originated in the United States, Italy and Spain. Nucleic acid was either cDNA or gDNA, and it came from T cells, B-cell-depleted T cells, or PBMCs.

This clone appeared a few times. The germline CDR1 and CDR2 sequences are MGHRA and YSYEKL. This CDR3 has 14 residues. Trimming removed 3 bases at V and 3 bases at J, with 8 bases between. Sequencing used immunoSEQ multiplex PCR; TCRdb keeps in-frame clones, though not all of them. Of more than 100,000 clones detected, approximately 89% appear once; the ten largest clones hold roughly 17%. The source material was peripheral blood. J is TRBJ1-4 and V is TRBV4-1; D remains unclear. This TCR came from an elderly woman in a cohort sampled during active COVID-19. CDR3 coding DNA: TGCGCCAGCAGCCAGCGCGGGTCTAATGAAAAACTGTTTTTT. Translated, it gives CASSQRGSNEKLFF.